This T cell receptor (beta chain) came from a study of radiation and T cells in renal cell carcinoma. Overall study results and limits: From baseline, blood top tumor clonotypes peaked at 2 weeks post-radiation.

Regarding time point: blood 2 weeks post-SBRT. Noted treatment: 15 Gy SBRT to primary tumor, nephrectomy 4 weeks later. The method was immunoSEQ multiplex PCR; TCRdb's version includes in-frame clones alone and lacks a portion of them. The data hold some 70,000 clones, with around 80% observed a single time. The CDR3 runs 14 residues. Germline V CDR1 and CDR2: MDHEN, SYDVKM. The V end lost 2 bases, the J end lost 5 bases, and 12 bases lay between the germline ends. Details on this clone: Its antigen is currently unknown.

The gene calls are TRBV28 and TRBJ1-1, with a tentative D call TRBD1 (5 bases). This specimen was blood, taken from a patient whose treatment included radiotherapy and nephrectomy. The source is a man aged 60-69 years with renal cell carcinoma. CDR3 sequence reads: CASSLTGVGTEAFF. The DNA for the CDR3 is TGTGCCAGCAGTTTAACGGGGGTAGGGACTGAAGCTTTCTTT.